The 23 T cell receptor beta chains below were found in one sample sequenced in a study of T cells after yellow fever vaccination. TCRdb re-analysed the 5' RACE reads in MiXCR, keeping a single row per CDR3 protein. The sample yields hundreds of thousands of distinct CDR3 sequences, roughly 3.9% seen once. The specimen comprised PBMCs, sampled 5 days after the yellow fever booster vaccination. These receptors were collected from a man younger than 30 who received the YFV17D yellow fever vaccine.

This clonotype was counted a few times. V usage is TRBV2 and J usage is TRBJ1-4; 7 nucleotides agree with TRBD1. CDR1 is SNHLY, CDR2 FYNNEI, per germline. With V trimmed by 7 bases and J by 2 bases, 4 bases remained unmatched. The CDR3 is 14 residues long. The CDR3 here is CASNIQGTNEKLFF. CDR3 nucleotide sequence: TGTGCCAGCAATATACAGGGGACTAATGAAAAACTGTTTTTT. The full variable domain, its missing parts supplied by reference TRBV2 and TRBJ1-4, is EPEVTQTPSHQVTQMGQEVILRCVPISNHLYFYWYRQILGQKVEFLVSFYNNEISEKSEIFDDQFSVERPDGSNFTLKIRSTKLEDSAMYFCASNIQGTNEKLFFGSGTQLSVL.

This clonotype was seen at least ten times. V is TRBV9 and J is TRBJ2-3, with D tentatively TRBD1 or TRBD2 (6 bases each). The V gene's germline CDR1 is SGDLS and CDR2 YYNGEE. The CDR3 has 15 amino acids. Trimming stripped 0 bases from V and 3 bases from J, with 11 bases between. For the CDR3, the DNA is TGTGCCAGCAGCGTAGCGGGGGCGATTACAGATACGCAGTATTTT. It is translated as CASSVAGAITDTQYF.

This clonotype was seen at least ten times. The V and J genes are TRBV4-3 and TRBJ2-5; D gene ambiguous. Germline lookup yields CDR1 LGHNA and CDR2 YSLEER. This CDR3 has 13 residues. V was clipped by 0 bases and J by 5 bases, with 7 bases between them. CDR3 region: CASSQELEETQYF. For the CDR3, the DNA is TGCGCCAGCAGCCAAGAGTTAGAGGAGACCCAGTACTTC.

Only a few counts were recorded for this clonotype. The V gene is TRBV27, the J gene TRBJ2-7; 9 bases align to TRBD1. The V gene's germline CDR1 is MNHEY and CDR2 SMNVEV (reference sequence). This CDR3 has 16 residues. Trimming took 3 bases from V and 2 from J; bases not matched to a gene: 8. The CDR3 DNA reads TGTGCCAGCAGTTTTGGGATGGGGGACAGGGCCTACGAGCAGTACTTC. It encodes CASSFGMGDRAYEQYF.

This rearrangement joins TRBV25-1 to TRBJ2-1; 12 bases fit TRBD2. This CDR3 spans 17 amino acids. Unmatched junction bases numbered 9, after V lost 1 base and J lost 8 bases. Looked up from germline, CDR1 is MGHDK and CDR2 is SYGVNS. In DNA, the CDR3 is TGTGCCAGCAGTGAATCCTCCCTGAGGACTAGCGGGGATGAGCAGTTCTTC. This sequence encodes CASSESSLRTSGDEQFF.

This clonotype was seen more than once but under ten times. CDR3 loop: CASRDMTNYGYTF. CDR3 in DNA: TGTGCCAGTAGAGACATGACTAACTATGGCTACACCTTC. V and J are TRBV6-1 and TRBJ1-2; D call uncertain. Germline assignment: CDR1 MNHNS and CDR2 SASEGT. This CDR3 has 13 amino acids. V lost 9 bases, J lost 0 bases, and 11 bases lay in between.

V and J are TRBV20-1 and TRBJ1-5; no clear D gene. The V end was cut by 5 bases, the J end by 7 bases, with 18 bases between. The CDR3 is made up of 14 amino acids. Germline CDR1 is DFQATT and CDR2 is SNEGSKA (reference sequence). CDR3: CSAPPRGLGQPQHF. The DNA of the CDR3 is TGCAGTGCTCCGCCGCGGGGATTAGGACAGCCCCAGCATTTT.

This clonotype appeared many times. CDR3 DNA: TGTGCCAGCAGTTTTAGCGGGGTCTACGAGCAGTACGTC. Translating it yields CASSFSGVYEQYV. The rearrangement uses TRBV6-2 or TRBV6-3 and TRBJ2-7, with 8 bases fitting TRBD2. CDR1 MNHEY and CDR2 SVGEGT come from the germline V gene. The CDR3 length is 13 residues. V gave up 4 bases and J gave up 3 bases; unmatched junction bases: 2.

This clonotype was picked up many times. CDR3 in DNA: TGTGCCAGCACCCTCCAAGGGGGGAATTCACCCCTCCACTTT. Protein product: CASTLQGGNSPLHF. The chain links TRBV12-3 or TRBV12-4 to TRBJ1-6; a possible D gene is TRBD1 (6 bases). Between the trimmed V and J ends, which lost 7 bases and 7 bases, there was a span of 14 bases. The CDR3 is 14 residues long.

This clonotype was counted only a few times. The rearrangement joins TRBV23-1 to TRBJ2-3; 8 bases line up with TRBD1. TRBV23-1 is an open reading frame whose function is uncertain. V shed 4 bases and J 0 bases; nucleotides not matched to a gene: 3. The CDR3 loop spans 15 amino acids. The CDR3 is CASSRRTGSTDTQYF. CDR3 DNA sequence: TGCGCCAGCAGTCGTCGGACAGGGAGCACAGATACGCAGTATTTT.

Comments on this clonotype: The junction and the germline gene differ at one end; a read error may be behind it. This sequence joins TRBV12-3 or TRBV12-4 and TRBJ1-2; possibly TRBD1 for D (5 bases). This CDR3 is 14 amino acids long. CDR3 DNA: TGTGCCAGCTCCCCGCGGGGCCCTAAATATGGCTACACCTTC. As protein: CASSPRGPKYGYTF.

The genes are TRBV10-3 and TRBJ2-2, with TRBD1 matching over 9 bases. J lost 6 bases, V lost 2 bases, and 13 bases had no gene match. This CDR3 has 18 residues. Germline V gene sequence: CDR1 ENHRY, CDR2 SYGVKD. The CDR3 DNA sequence: TGTGCCATCAGTGAGGGACAGGGGTTCAGTTCGCATCCCGGGGAGCTGTTTTTT. Translation gives CAISEGQGFSSHPGELFF.

This clonotype was observed many times. The genes are TRBV6-4 and TRBJ1-1; no firm D call. V dropped 4 bases and J dropped 4 bases, with 13 bases sitting between them. CDR1 is MRHNA and CDR2 is SNTAGT in the germline V gene. This CDR3 is built from 14 residues. The CDR3 reads CASSVEESSTEAFF. CDR3 bases: TGTGCCAGCAGTGTTGAGGAAAGTAGCACTGAAGCTTTCTTT.

This clonotype came up many times. CDR3 in DNA: TGTGCCAGCAGTTTGGGCTCTACTTCCTACAATGAGCAGTTCTTC. Its protein product is CASSLGSTSYNEQFF. This chain joins TRBV28 and TRBJ2-1; D remains unclear. V gave up 3 bases and J gave up 1 base, with 10 bases separating them. Germline CDR1 MDHEN, CDR2 SYDVKM. This CDR3 has 15 residues.

The CDR3: CASSLGLAGAYNEQFF. As DNA, the CDR3 is TGTGCCAGCAGCCTCGGACTAGCGGGGGCATACAATGAGCAGTTCTTC. The rearrangement links TRBV3-1 to TRBJ2-1; 13 bases fit TRBD2. The length of the CDR3 is 16 residues. CDR1 and CDR2 (germline): LGHDT, YNNKEL (reference sequence). V lost 4 bases and J lost 4; bases outside the gene matches: 4.

V is TRBV29-1 and J is TRBJ2-1; D is perhaps TRBD1 (7 bases). The CDR3 sequence is 15 residues long. V lost 6 bases, J lost 3 bases, and 18 bases lay in between. CDR1 is SQVTM and CDR2 is ANQGSEA in the germline V gene. The CDR3 nucleotides read TGCAGCGTCGCCAGGGGGGCAGGGGGCTACAATGAGCAGTTCTTC. Translated: CSVARGAGGYNEQFF.

This clonotype was seen a few times. V gene TRBV9 combines with J gene TRBJ1-2; 8 bases match TRBD1. The CDR3 is 12 amino acids. V gave up 3 bases and J gave up 12 bases; unmatched junction bases: 7. Germline V gene sequence: CDR1 SGDLS, CDR2 YYNGEE. The CDR3 DNA follows: TGTGCCAGCAGCGAGAGCTCCAGGGGGCACACCTTC. This codes for CASSESSRGHTF.

In this sample, this clonotype turned up many times. The chain couples TRBV5-1 to TRBJ2-5, with a weak D call TRBD1 (7 bases). The CDR3 is 14 residues long. CDR1 SGHRS and CDR2 YFSETQ come from the germline V gene. V was clipped by 4 bases and J by 2 bases, with 12 bases between them. The CDR3 region is CASSTPGGQETQYF. The DNA of the CDR3 is TGCGCCAGCAGCACCCCAGGGGGGCAAGAGACCCAGTACTTC.

This clonotype was seen only a few times. The chain joins TRBV6-5 to TRBJ2-7, with 8 positions matching TRBD2. Germline CDR1 is MNHEY and CDR2 is SVGAGI. CDR3 length equals 17 residues. Trimming took 0 bases from V and 0 from J; bases not matched to a gene: 7. The CDR3 loop is CASSYSGLADSSYEQYF. As DNA, the CDR3 is TGTGCCAGCAGTTACTCTGGACTAGCCGACTCCTCCTACGAGCAGTACTTC.

The chain recombines TRBV18 with TRBJ2-6, with D possibly TRBD2 on 5 matching bases. The germline V gene encodes CDR1 KGHSH and CDR2 LQKENI. The CDR3 has 17 amino acids. Trimming took off 5 bases at V and 0 bases at J, with 14 bases between the two ends. The CDR3 coding sequence is TGTGCCAGCTCATATACGCGGGCACACTCTGGGGCCAACGTCCTGACTTTC. Amino acid sequence: CASSYTRAHSGANVLTF.

The gene calls are TRBV18 and TRBJ1-4; D might be TRBD1 (5 bases). Trimming stripped 6 bases from V and 0 bases from J, with 23 bases between. Germline CDR1 reads KGHSH; CDR2 reads LQKENI. This CDR3 has 19 residues. The CDR3 DNA reads as TGTGCCAGCTCCCTTCGATTGCCCGGGACCGCTGCAACTAATGAAAAACTGTTTTTT. It encodes CASSLRLPGTAATNEKLFF.

In its sample, this clonotype was seen a few times. The V and J genes are TRBV4-1 and TRBJ2-1; weak D call: TRBD2 (5 bases). V lost 1 base and J lost 8, with 21 bases in between. The CDR3 length is 17 residues. The germline gives CDR1 MGHRA, CDR2 YSYEKL. CDR3 coding DNA: TGCGCCAGCAGCCAAGGTGTCCCGGATTGGAGGTTGGATGAGCAGTTCTTC. It is translated as CASSQGVPDWRLDEQFF.

This clonotype has ten or more counts. This rearrangement joins TRBV15 to TRBJ1-2, with D unclear. This CDR3 is built from 18 residues. Germline CDR1 LNHNV, CDR2 YYDKDF (reference sequence). The V end was cut by 2 bases, the J end by 1 base, with 20 bases between. The CDR3 sequence: CATSRPTMSGFHNYGYTF. The CDR3 DNA reads as TGTGCCACCAGCAGACCTACCATGTCCGGGTTCCATAACTATGGCTACACCTTC.